This entry is about one T cell receptor beta chain. Germline CDR1 and CDR2: SGHDN and FVKESK. The CDR3 spans 14 residues. V was shortened by 1 base and J by 12 bases, with 13 bases between the two germline ends. Sequenced by immunoSEQ multiplex PCR; TCRdb stores in-frame clones only, minus some. The table includes around 100,000 clones, around 90% detected once. This sample is part of a study of blood T cell repertoires in COVID-19. On the study more broadly: Samples taken during acute and convalescent COVID-19 were collected in the United States, Italy and Spain. T cells, B-cell-depleted T cells, or PBMCs provided the cDNA or gDNA that served as material.

The sequencing input was peripheral blood. This chain links TRBV14 with TRBJ1-6, with D uncertain. The receptor comes from a woman of 80 years or more in a cohort sampled during active COVID-19. This CDR3 reads CASSQGRFKEPLHF. CDR3 in DNA: TGTGCCAGCAGCCAAGGGAGGTTCAAGGAACCCCTCCACTTT.